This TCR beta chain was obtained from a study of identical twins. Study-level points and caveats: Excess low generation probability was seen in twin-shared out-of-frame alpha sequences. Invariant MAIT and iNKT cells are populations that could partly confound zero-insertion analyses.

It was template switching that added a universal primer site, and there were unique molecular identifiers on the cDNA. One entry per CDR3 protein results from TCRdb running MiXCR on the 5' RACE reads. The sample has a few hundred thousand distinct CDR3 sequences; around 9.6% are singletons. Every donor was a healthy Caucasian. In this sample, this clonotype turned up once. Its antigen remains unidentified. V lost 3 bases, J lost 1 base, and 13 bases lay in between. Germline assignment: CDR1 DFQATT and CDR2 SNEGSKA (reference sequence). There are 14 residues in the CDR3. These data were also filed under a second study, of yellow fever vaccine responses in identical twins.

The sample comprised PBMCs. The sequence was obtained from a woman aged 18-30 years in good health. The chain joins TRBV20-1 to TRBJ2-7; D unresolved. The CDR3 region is CSASRSAMSYEQYF. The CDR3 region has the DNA TGCAGTGCTAGTAGGTCTGCCATGTCCTACGAGCAGTACTTC.